This TCR beta chain was captured in a study of blood T cell repertoires in COVID-19. The overall study: COVID-19 samples, acute and convalescent, were from the United States, Italy and Spain.

Germline CDR1 reads MDHEN; CDR2 reads SYDVKM. The CDR3 is 14 amino acids. Trimming pared 7 bases from V and 1 base from J, leaving 8 bases between. Generated by immunoSEQ multiplex PCR, the TCRdb table keeps only in-frame clones and is missing some. Among under 170,000 clones listed, 86% were seen once. J is TRBJ2-6 and V is TRBV28; D unresolved. The sample consisted of peripheral blood. This sequence was found in a man in his 70s with acute or convalescent COVID-19. For the CDR3, the DNA is TGTGCCAGCACCTATTATTCTGGGGCCAACGTCCTGACTTTC. Residues: CASTYYSGANVLTF.